This T cell receptor beta chain is drawn from a study of cytomegalovirus exposure and HLA in healthy donors. There are 16 residues in the CDR3. V dropped 5 bases and J dropped 1; count of bases not matched to a gene: 8. The germline CDR1 and CDR2 sequences are SGHNT and YENEEA. PCR involved 60 Vbeta and 13 Jbeta primers. TCRdb keeps only in-frame clones here, not all; method: immunoSEQ multiplex PCR. This sample yields approximately 160,000 clones, of which roughly 80% are seen a single time; approximately 0.8% belongs to the top ten. Despite likely unrecorded immune exposures, the donors were nominally healthy at the time of sampling. Study outcomes and limitations: It was fewer than 200 TCR beta chains that were listed as cytomegalovirus-associated. Immune exposure was documented only through CMV serostatus. For most TCR sequences rarity was the rule, although some public TCRs occurred in many donors.

On this clone: Its antigen is unidentified.

V usage is TRBV11-3 and J usage is TRBJ2-7; TRBD2 agrees at 10 bases. Material: PBMCs. This sequence was found in a woman younger than 35 in good health and CMV-seronegative. The chain's CDR3 is CASSPAPGLASYEQYF. The CDR3 nucleotides read TGTGCCAGCAGCCCTGCCCCGGGACTAGCGTCCTACGAGCAGTACTTC.